These 18 T cell receptor beta chains originate from one sample sequenced in a study of blood T cell repertoires in COVID-19. Only in-frame clones appear in the TCRdb table, and some are missing; sequencing was by immunoSEQ multiplex PCR. The repertoire includes 110,000 or so clones, 85% of them detected once, and more than 5% sits in the top ten. Sequencing was performed on peripheral blood. The receptors were gathered from a woman aged 60-70 years with COVID-19, enrolled during active disease.

This chain joins TRBV19 and TRBJ2-1; perhaps TRBD2 as D (5 bases). Germline CDR1 and CDR2: LNHDA and SQIVND (reference sequence). There are 16 residues in the CDR3. With 4 bases removed from V and 0 bases from J, the gap between germline ends came to 13 bases. This chain's CDR3 is CASSTPGFGSYNEQFF. CDR3 DNA sequence: TGTGCCAGTAGTACCCCGGGGTTTGGCTCCTACAATGAGCAGTTCTTC.

DNA for the CDR3: TGTGCCAGCAGCTCGACTAGTGTAACAGATACGCAGTATTTT. Protein product: CASSSTSVTDTQYF. The rearrangement links TRBV11-2 to TRBJ2-3, with D possibly matching TRBD2 (6 bases). Trimming shortened V by 4 bases and J by 3 bases, and 11 bases separated the two germline ends. The CDR3 has 14 amino acids. CDR1 and CDR2 from the germline V gene are SGHAT and FQNNGV.

This chain uses TRBV2 with TRBJ1-2; no reliable D call. The CDR3 has 15 residues. The germline V gene encodes CDR1 SNHLY and CDR2 FYNNEI. V lost 2 bases, J lost 4 bases, and 14 bases lay in between. Written as DNA, the CDR3 is TGTGCCAGCAGTGAATTCGGGAATCCCCTCTATGGCTACACCTTC. This codes for CASSEFGNPLYGYTF.

Here the CDR3 reads CASSVVEGDTGELFF. The CDR3 coding sequence is TGTGCCAGCAGCGTAGTGGAAGGGGACACCGGGGAGCTGTTTTTT. The chain carries TRBV9 and TRBJ2-2; weak D call: TRBD1 (5 bases). The CDR3 is 15 amino acids. V gave up 0 bases and J gave up 3 bases, with 9 bases separating them. Germline V gene lookup returns CDR1 SGDLS and CDR2 YYNGEE.

The chain has TRBV6-4 and TRBJ2-7; TRBD1 agrees at 7 bases. V lost 2 bases, J lost 7 bases, and 2 bases stayed unmatched. This CDR3 spans 12 amino acids. The germline gives CDR1 MRHNA, CDR2 SNTAGT. Written as DNA, the CDR3 is TGTGCCAGCAGTGACCCAGGGGGAGAGCAGTACTTC. It specifies CASSDPGGEQYF.

This chain connects TRBV6-5 to TRBJ1-3; 9 nucleotides agree with TRBD1. After removal of 6 bases from V and 1 base from J, the junction contained 4 bases not matched to a gene. Germline lookup yields CDR1 MNHEY and CDR2 SVGAGI. The CDR3 loop spans 15 amino acids. CDR3 sequence: CASRTGGESGNTIYF. CDR3 sequence (DNA): TGTGCCAGCAGAACAGGGGGCGAATCTGGAAACACCATATATTTT.

The chain employs TRBV4-1 and TRBJ1-2; the D gene is possibly TRBD1 (5 bases). Germline loops: CDR1 MGHRA, CDR2 YSYEKL. The V end lost 3 bases, the J end lost 4 bases, and 9 bases lay between the germline ends. This CDR3 comprises 13 residues. The CDR3 sequence: CASSQAGVYGYTF. DNA of the CDR3: TGCGCCAGCAGCCAGGCGGGGGTCTATGGCTACACCTTC.

A single count supports this clone. The gene calls are TRBV24-1 and TRBJ2-3, with 8 bases identical to TRBD2. The CDR3 covers 15 residues. V shed 6 bases and J 0 bases; nucleotides not matched to a gene: 4. Germline V gene sequence: CDR1 KGHDR, CDR2 SFDVKD. As DNA, the CDR3 is TGTGCCACCAGTTTCGGGGGGGCGAGCACAGATACGCAGTATTTT. Its protein product is CATSFGGASTDTQYF.

The gene calls are TRBV28 and TRBJ1-1; 7 bases are shared with TRBD1. J gave up 8 bases and V 4 bases, and 7 bases lay outside the gene matches. This CDR3 spans 13 amino acids. CDR1 MDHEN and CDR2 SYDVKM come from the germline V gene. The CDR3 loop reads CASSSDRDREAFF. The CDR3 DNA reads TGTGCCAGCAGTTCAGACCGGGACAGAGAAGCTTTCTTT.

V usage is TRBV4-1 and J usage is TRBJ1-5, with a weak D call TRBD1 (5 bases). The CDR3 covers 15 residues. The germline V gene has CDR1 MGHRA and CDR2 YSYEKL. With 4 bases removed from V and 0 bases from J, the gap between germline ends came to 10 bases. As DNA, the CDR3 is TGCGCCAGCAGCCTGACAGATTATAGCAATCAGCCCCAGCATTTT. This translates into CASSLTDYSNQPQHF.

The chain recombines TRBV10-3 with TRBJ2-1; D might be TRBD2 (7 bases). Trimming stripped 1 base from V and 10 bases from J, with 14 bases between. The length of the CDR3 is 14 residues. The germline V gene encodes CDR1 ENHRY and CDR2 SYGVKD. CDR3 DNA: TGTGCCATCAGTGAGTTGTGGGGGGGCCAAGAGCAGTTCTTC. Amino acids: CAISELWGGQEQFF.

J is TRBJ2-1 and V is TRBV7-9, with 9 bases matching TRBD1. Germline V CDR1 and CDR2: SEHNR, FQNEAQ (reference sequence). Trimming cost V 5 bases and J 3 bases; bases outside gene matches: 2. This CDR3 comprises 14 residues. The DNA of the CDR3 is TGTGCCAGCAGCCGGGACAGGGACTACAATGAGCAGTTCTTC. This sequence encodes CASSRDRDYNEQFF.

The chain joins TRBV7-2 to TRBJ1-6; 9 bases are a match to TRBD1. Per germline, CDR1 SGHTA and CDR2 FQGNSA. V was clipped by 5 bases and J by 5 bases; unmatched bases: 4. This CDR3 has 15 amino acids. CDR3 coding DNA: TGTGCCAGCAGCGAACAGGGGGCGGATAATTCACCCCTCCACTTT. Translated: CASSEQGADNSPLHF.

The chain employs TRBV2 and TRBJ2-1; 9 nucleotides match TRBD1. Germline CDR1 is SNHLY and CDR2 is FYNNEI. V dropped 6 bases and J dropped 6; count of bases not matched to a gene: 9. CDR3 size: 15 residues. CDR3 in amino acids: CASSQYGTGSNEQFF. CDR3 DNA sequence: TGTGCCAGCAGCCAGTACGGGACAGGGAGCAATGAGCAGTTCTTC.

This CDR3 reads CASSYAGTVRGYTF. The CDR3 DNA reads as TGTGCCAGCAGTTACGCCGGGACAGTAAGAGGCTACACCTTC. The rearrangement links TRBV6-5 to TRBJ1-2; 7 bases are a match to TRBD1. Germline values: CDR1 MNHEY, CDR2 SVGAGI. The CDR3 totals 14 residues. J gave up 8 bases and V 2 bases, and 8 bases lay outside the gene matches.

This chain links TRBV12-3 or TRBV12-4 with TRBJ1-2; TRBD1 matches at 8 bases. CDR3 length: 11 residues. The V segment lost 9 bases and the J segment 7 bases; nucleotides outside the gene matches: 4. The CDR3 bases are TGTGCCAGGGACAGGGAGATTGGCTACACCTTC. Translation: CARDREIGYTF.

The J gene is TRBJ1-4, the V gene TRBV2; 7 bases match TRBD1. This CDR3 region has 14 residues. Germline assignment: CDR1 SNHLY and CDR2 FYNNEI. The trim removed 6 bases at V and 8 bases at J, leaving 9 bases unmatched. This chain's CDR3 is CASRTTGLGEKLFF. For the CDR3, the DNA is TGTGCCAGCAGGACGACAGGGTTAGGGGAAAAACTGTTTTTT.

The DNA for the CDR3 is TGTGCCAGCAGCGCACAGGGGGTCCTCTCTGGAAACACCATATATTTT. It specifies CASSAQGVLSGNTIYF. V is TRBV7-9 and J is TRBJ1-3, with 8 bases identical to TRBD1. This CDR3 is 16 amino acids long. Germline trimming cut 5 bases from V and 0 bases from J; bases unmatched to any gene: 6. Germline values: CDR1 SEHNR, CDR2 FQNEAQ (reference sequence).